The 32 T cell receptor beta chains in this list originate from one sample, sequenced in a study of cytomegalovirus exposure and HLA in healthy donors. 13 Jbeta primers and 60 Vbeta primers were used for the PCR. Profiled with immunoSEQ multiplex PCR; TCRdb holds only in-frame clones, not every one. Of about 190,000 clones in the sample, approximately 80% were seen once. The sequencing sample was made of PBMCs. The receptors were gathered from a male donor in good health and CMV-seronegative.

CDR3 sequence (DNA): TGTGCCAGCAGTTTCTTCGGTGAGCAGTACTTC. Translated: CASSFFGEQYF. The rearrangement joins TRBV27 to TRBJ2-7; the D is unclear. Per the germline V gene, CDR1 is MNHEY and CDR2 is SMNVEV (reference sequence). Trimming cost V 3 bases and J 7 bases, with 7 bases left between them. This CDR3 is built from 11 residues.

The rearrangement links TRBV5-8 to TRBJ2-7, with 8 bases matching TRBD1. The CDR3 is made up of 16 amino acids. Germline trimming cut 1 base from V and 3 bases from J; bases unmatched to any gene: 9. Germline loops: CDR1 SGHTS, CDR2 YDEGEE. CDR3 in DNA: TGTGCCAGCAGCTTGAGGACAGGGTCCTTACTCTACGAGCAGTACTTC. It yields the protein CASSLRTGSLLYEQYF.

The genes are TRBV28 and TRBJ1-5, with 7 bases lining up with TRBD1. This CDR3 region has 15 residues. J gave up 0 bases and V 5 bases, and 4 bases lay outside the gene matches. Germline CDR1 reads MDHEN; CDR2 reads SYDVKM. CDR3 sequence (DNA): TGTGCCAGCAGTACACACAGGGGTAGCAATCAGCCCCAGCATTTT. Translated, it gives CASSTHRGSNQPQHF.

The chain uses TRBV19 and TRBJ1-5, with a possible D match to TRBD1 (6 bases). Per germline, CDR1 LNHDA and CDR2 SQIVND (reference sequence). The CDR3 has 16 amino acids. Trimming removed 6 bases from V and 3 bases from J, with 18 bases in between. Here the CDR3 DNA reads TGTGCCAGTAGAGCTGGGGGCGGCCCCGACAATCAGCCCCAGCATTTT. This sequence encodes CASRAGGGPDNQPQHF.

CDR3 loop: CASSFTGQQGHYGYTF. The DNA of the CDR3 is TGCGCCAGCAGCTTCACCGGACAGCAGGGGCACTATGGCTACACCTTC. V usage is TRBV5-1 and J usage is TRBJ1-2; the D gene is possibly TRBD1 (6 bases). Germline assignment: CDR1 SGHRS and CDR2 YFSETQ. The V end was cut by 2 bases, the J end by 3 bases, with 17 bases between. The CDR3 is made up of 16 amino acids.

Only a few counts were recorded for this clone. V and J are TRBV2 and TRBJ2-7, with D tentatively TRBD1 (6 bases). CDR3 length: 11 residues. Germline values: CDR1 SNHLY, CDR2 FYNNEI. With 7 bases removed from V and 2 bases from J, the gap between germline ends came to 6 bases. The CDR3 loop reads CASKGAYEQYF. In DNA, the CDR3 is TGTGCCAGCAAGGGGGCCTACGAGCAGTACTTC.

CDR3 loop: CASSRAGVESAFF. The CDR3 DNA follows: TGTGCCAGTAGTCGTGCAGGGGTAGAGTCAGCTTTCTTT. The rearrangement joins TRBV19 to TRBJ1-1, with D perhaps matching TRBD1 (6 bases). This CDR3 has 13 residues. Germline CDR1 reads LNHDA; CDR2 reads SQIVND (reference sequence). Trimming pared 5 bases from V and 10 bases from J, leaving 17 bases between. The entire variable domain, with the rest obtained from reference TRBV19 and TRBJ1-1, is as follows: DGGITQSPKYLFRKEGQNVTLSCEQNLNHDAMYWYRQDPGQGLRLIYYSQIVNDFQKGDIAEGYSVSREKKESFPLTVTSAQKNPTAFYLCASSRAGVESAFFGQGTRLTVV.

This clone showed up just a few times. The V and J genes are TRBV11-1 and TRBJ2-7; D might be TRBD2 (6 bases). Germline V gene sequence: CDR1 SGHAT, CDR2 FQDESV (reference sequence). Trimming cost V 1 base and J 2 bases, with 12 bases left between them. The CDR3 has 15 residues. CDR3 sequence (DNA): TGTGCCAGCAGCTTAGGTCTGCGGGGAACCTACGAGCAGTACTTC. Encoded protein: CASSLGLRGTYEQYF.

The gene calls are TRBV6-1 and TRBJ2-5; 10 bases are shared with TRBD2. Germline CDR1 MNHNS, CDR2 SASEGT. The J segment lost 5 bases and the V segment lost 3 bases, leaving 9 bases of the junction unmatched. The CDR3 loop spans 16 amino acids. The CDR3 sequence: CASSESSGRVGETQYF. DNA for the CDR3: TGTGCCAGCAGTGAGTCAAGCGGGAGGGTAGGGGAGACCCAGTACTTC.

The rearrangement links TRBV4-1 to TRBJ1-4; perhaps TRBD1 as D (5 bases). V lost 0 bases, J lost 8 bases, and 16 bases lay in between. CDR1 MGHRA and CDR2 YSYEKL come from the germline V gene. The CDR3 is 16 residues long. CDR3 bases: TGCGCCAGCAGCCAAGATTCGTCGGGGGGTTGGGAAAAACTGTTTTTT. It is translated as CASSQDSSGGWEKLFF.

The V call is TRBV7-2, the J call TRBJ2-3; D perhaps matches TRBD1 (5 bases). The CDR3 length is 11 residues. The germline CDR1 and CDR2 sequences are SGHTA and FQGNSA. V lost 6 bases, J lost 11 bases, and 12 bases lay in between. The CDR3 DNA reads TGTGCCAGCAGTAGGAGCCAGGGGCAGTATTTT. Its protein is CASSRSQGQYF.

The gene calls are TRBV5-1 and TRBJ2-5, with D tentatively TRBD1 (5 bases). CDR1 is SGHRS and CDR2 is YFSETQ in the germline V gene. The CDR3 runs to 16 residues. V lost 7 bases and J lost 2, with 21 bases in between. The CDR3 loop reads CASLPTASDTQETQYF. In DNA, the CDR3 is TGCGCCAGCTTACCGACAGCCTCTGACACTCAAGAGACCCAGTACTTC.

The chain is built from TRBV5-4 and TRBJ2-3; 14 nucleotides line up with TRBD2. With 4 bases clipped from V and 7 bases from J, the junction kept 14 bases outside the gene matches. Germline V gene sequence: CDR1 SGHNT, CDR2 YYREEE (reference sequence). The CDR3 consists of 18 residues. CDR3 region: CASSPKTSGGANWYTQYF. The CDR3 DNA sequence: TGTGCCAGCAGCCCCAAGACTAGCGGGGGGGCGAATTGGTATACGCAGTATTTT. Looking up the rest from reference TRBV5-4 and TRBJ2-3 gives the full variable domain: ETGVTQSPTHLIKTRGQQVTLRCSSQSGHNTVSWYQQALGQGPQFIFQYYREEENGRGNFPPRFSGLQFPNYSSELNVNALELDDSALYLCASSPKTSGGANWYTQYFGPGTRLTVL.

V is TRBV4-3 and J is TRBJ1-1, with a weak D call TRBD1 (6 bases). Germline V gene data show CDR1 as LGHNA and CDR2 as YSLEER. With 1 base removed from V and 1 base from J, the gap between germline ends came to 13 bases. This CDR3 is 16 amino acids long. CDR3 sequence reads: CASSQVFDRKNTEAFF. CDR3 in DNA: TGCGCCAGCAGCCAAGTTTTTGACAGGAAGAACACTGAAGCTTTCTTT.

This chain joins TRBV5-6 and TRBJ1-6; D ambiguous. Germline CDR1 is SGHDT and CDR2 is YYEEEE. Trimming shortened V by 2 bases and J by 6 bases, and 6 bases separated the two germline ends. The CDR3 spans 13 residues. CDR3 in DNA: TGTGCCAGCAGCTTACGGGTTAATTCACCCCTCCACTTT. Translation: CASSLRVNSPLHF.

CDR3 protein: CASSLRRTGELFF. The CDR3 nucleotides are TGTGCCAGCAGCTTAAGGAGGACCGGGGAGCTGTTTTTT. This chain uses TRBV7-2 with TRBJ2-2, with D possibly being TRBD2 (5 bases). CDR1 and CDR2 (germline): SGHTA, FQGNSA. This CDR3 region has 13 residues. V was clipped by 2 bases and J by 5 bases, with 6 bases between them. The whole variable domain, remainder taken from reference TRBV7-2 and TRBJ2-2, is GAGVSQSPSNKVTEKGKDVELRCDPISGHTALYWYRQSLGQGLEFLIYFQGNSAPDKSGLPSDRFSAERTGGSVSTLTIQRTQQEDSAVYLCASSLRRTGELFFGEGSRLTVL.

V and J are TRBV6-5 and TRBJ2-2; 7 bases fit TRBD1. Germline lookup yields CDR1 MNHEY and CDR2 SVGAGI. The CDR3 consists of 14 residues. Trimming at V came to 6 bases and at J to 4 bases, leaving 5 bases not matched to a gene. The CDR3 reads CASRRQGGTGELFF. CDR3 DNA sequence: TGTGCCAGCAGAAGACAGGGCGGCACCGGGGAGCTGTTTTTT.

This chain connects TRBV13 to TRBJ1-1; 8 bases align to TRBD1. Looked up from germline, CDR1 is PRHDT and CDR2 is FYEKMQ (reference sequence). J lost 1 base, V lost 5 bases, and 6 bases had no gene match. This CDR3 spans 15 amino acids. As DNA, the CDR3 is TGTGCCAGCAGCCCAGGGGGCGGGTCGAACACTGAAGCTTTCTTT. Translated, it gives CASSPGGGSNTEAFF.

The rearrangement links TRBV7-2 to TRBJ2-3; TRBD1 agrees at 8 bases. This CDR3 is built from 14 residues. CDR1 and CDR2 (germline): SGHTA, FQGNSA. The V segment lost 6 bases and the J segment 6 bases; nucleotides outside the gene matches: 8. CDR3: CASRSRQGYDTQYF. The CDR3 region has the DNA TGTGCCAGCAGATCGAGACAGGGGTACGATACGCAGTATTTT.

The chain joins TRBV27 to TRBJ1-6, with 8 positions matching TRBD1. In germline, CDR1 is MNHEY, CDR2 SMNVEV (reference sequence). This CDR3 comprises 15 residues. V dropped 5 bases and J dropped 9; count of bases not matched to a gene: 9. The CDR3 sequence is CASSPRTGRTSPLHF. The CDR3 region has the DNA TGTGCCAGCAGTCCCCGGACAGGGAGGACTTCACCCCTCCACTTT.

The chain combines TRBV20-1 with TRBJ2-3; no firm D call. Per the germline V gene, CDR1 is DFQATT and CDR2 is SNEGSKA (reference sequence). There are 10 residues in the CDR3. Trimming stripped 5 bases from V and 5 bases from J, with 5 bases between. The CDR3 DNA reads as TGCAGTGCTTCAGGAGATACGCAGTATTTT. Residues: CSASGDTQYF.

The rearrangement uses TRBV19 and TRBJ1-1; 9 nucleotides match TRBD1. The CDR3 spans 14 residues. The junction had 7 bases not matched to a gene; V was cut back by 6 bases and J by 5 bases. From germline, CDR1 is LNHDA and CDR2 SQIVND (reference sequence). In DNA, the CDR3 is TGTGCCAGTAGGCGGGGACAGGGCACGACTGAAGCTTTCTTT. The encoded protein is CASRRGQGTTEAFF. Using reference TRBV19 and TRBJ1-1 for the parts outside the CDR3, the full variable domain is DGGITQSPKYLFRKEGQNVTLSCEQNLNHDAMYWYRQDPGQGLRLIYYSQIVNDFQKGDIAEGYSVSREKKESFPLTVTSAQKNPTAFYLCASRRGQGTTEAFFGQGTRLTVV.

The chain joins TRBV7-8 to TRBJ2-7, with D possibly matching TRBD2 (6 bases). V lost 6 bases to trimming and J lost 4 bases, with 22 bases between them. The germline CDR1 and CDR2 sequences are SGHVS and FQNEAQ. This CDR3 comprises 16 residues. The CDR3 nucleotides read TGTGCCAGCAGTTACCCGACAGAACCGGGACTGTACGAGCAGTACTTC. Its protein product is CASSYPTEPGLYEQYF.

The chain is built from TRBV13 and TRBJ2-1, with 11 positions matching TRBD2. The V gene end was trimmed by 4 bases and the J gene end by 9 bases; junction bases not matched to a gene: 11. This CDR3 has 16 amino acids. From germline, CDR1 is PRHDT and CDR2 FYEKMQ (reference sequence). The CDR3 loop reads CASSWGSGGGILEQFF. CDR3 in DNA: TGTGCCAGCAGCTGGGGTAGCGGGGGGGGCATTCTTGAGCAGTTCTTC.

V is TRBV9 and J is TRBJ1-6; D gene uncertain. The CDR3 spans 13 residues. Looked up from germline, CDR1 is SGDLS and CDR2 is YYNGEE. V lost 4 bases and J lost 12, with 14 bases in between. CDR3 sequence: CASSNGGVRPLHF. The CDR3 coding sequence is TGTGCCAGCAGCAACGGCGGGGTTCGACCCCTCCACTTT.

This chain links TRBV2 with TRBJ1-5, with 8 bases aligning to TRBD1. The V segment lost 3 bases and the J segment 0 bases; nucleotides outside the gene matches: 1. This CDR3 comprises 15 residues. Germline V lookup: CDR1 SNHLY, CDR2 FYNNEI. CDR3 nucleotide sequence: TGTGCCAGCAGTGAGGGACAGGTTAGCAATCAGCCCCAGCATTTT. Amino acids: CASSEGQVSNQPQHF.

The chain is built from TRBV19 and TRBJ2-2; D call uncertain. Germline-derived CDR1 and CDR2 are LNHDA and SQIVND (reference sequence). V lost 5 bases, J lost 3 bases, and 10 bases lay in between. This CDR3 is 14 amino acids long. Written as DNA, the CDR3 is TGTGCCAGTAGTTATGGGCCAGACACCGGGGAGCTGTTTTTT. Protein sequence: CASSYGPDTGELFF.

The chain has TRBV11-2 and TRBJ2-7; 7 nucleotides match TRBD1. The germline CDR1 and CDR2 sequences are SGHAT and FQNNGV. CDR3 size: 17 residues. V dropped 1 base and J dropped 3; count of bases not matched to a gene: 12. CDR3 protein: CASSLAFRLDRDYEQYF. In DNA form, the CDR3 reads TGTGCCAGCAGCTTAGCATTTCGCCTCGACAGGGACTACGAGCAGTACTTC.

CDR3 amino acids: CASSLEQGFQETQYF. In nucleotides, the CDR3 is TGTGCCAGCAGCTTAGAACAGGGCTTCCAAGAGACCCAGTACTTC. The J gene is TRBJ2-5, the V gene TRBV7-2; TRBD1 is a possible D gene (6 bases). The CDR3 loop spans 15 amino acids. Germline CDR1 and CDR2: SGHTA and FQGNSA. The V gene lost 1 base and the J gene lost 1 base, with 10 bases spanning the gap.

The chain combines TRBV6-6 with TRBJ2-7, with no clear D. Trimming removed 8 bases at V and 3 bases at J, with 8 bases between. This CDR3 has 11 amino acids. Germline V gives CDR1 MNHNY, CDR2 SVGAGI (reference sequence). The DNA of the CDR3 is TGTGCCAGCTGTACGCGCTACGAGCAGTACTTC. This gives the protein CASCTRYEQYF.

The chain has TRBV6-5 and TRBJ2-7; tentatively, D is TRBD2 (6 bases). The V end lost 6 bases, the J end lost 0 bases, and 15 bases lay between the germline ends. The CDR3 is 15 residues long. From germline, CDR1 is MNHEY and CDR2 SVGAGI. The CDR3 loop is CASSRGLRSSYEQYF. The CDR3 nucleotides read TGTGCCAGCAGCCGGGGACTCAGGAGCTCCTACGAGCAGTACTTC.

The V gene is TRBV9, the J gene TRBJ1-4, with 8 positions matching TRBD1. J gave up 8 bases and V 3 bases, and 12 bases lay outside the gene matches. The CDR3 runs to 16 residues. Germline-derived CDR1 and CDR2 are SGDLS and YYNGEE. DNA for the CDR3: TGTGCCAGCAGCGATAGCACCAGGGGGCGTGGGGAAAAACTGTTTTTT. It is translated as CASSDSTRGRGEKLFF.